The rows below give T cell receptor beta chains drawn from one sample of a study of blood T cell repertoires in COVID-19. Sequencing used immunoSEQ multiplex PCR; TCRdb keeps in-frame clones, though not all of them. The sample carries under 250,000 clones, around four fifths recorded once. Sequencing was performed on peripheral blood. The receptors stem from a man aged 35-49 years with acute or convalescent COVID-19. CDR3s include the opening cysteine and the closing phenylalanine or tryptophan. D genes are given only for firm matches. Only part of the rows carry a size: once, few, many, or a class if the clone is expanded.

TRBJ2-1	NA	TRBV4-2	TRBD2	CASSQDLRGLAGEGSYNEQFF	TGTGCCAGCAGCCAAGATCTGAGGGGACTAGCGGGAGAGGGGTCTTACAATGAGCAGTTCTTC
TRBJ1-1	NA	TRBV19	NA	CASYQDTEAFF	TGTGCCAGTTACCAGGACACTGAAGCTTTCTTT
TRBJ2-1	NA	TRBV6-6	TRBD2	CASSQGLAGGGGVKQFF	TGTGCCAGCAGTCAGGGACTAGCGGGAGGCGGAGGGGTGAAGCAGTTCTTC
TRBJ1-3	NA	TRBV29-1	NA	CSAQGLGGNTIYF	TGCAGCGCTCAAGGACTTGGAGGAAACACCATATATTTT
TRBJ2-1	NA	TRBV7-6	NA	CASSPLQGKTYNEQFF	TGTGCCAGCAGCCCCCTCCAGGGGAAGACCTACAATGAGCAGTTCTTC
TRBJ1-2	few	TRBV5-4	TRBD1	CASSPGGQSYGYTF	TGTGCCAGCAGTCCCGGGGGACAGAGCTATGGCTACACCTTC
TRBJ1-1	NA	TRBV6-6	NA	CASRTQGSTEAFF	TGTGCCAGCAGGACACAGGGTTCCACTGAAGCTTTCTTT
TRBJ2-7	NA	TRBV27	TRBD2	CASSGGGYEQYF	TGTGCCAGCAGCGGGGGAGGGTACGAGCAGTACTTC
TRBJ1-5	NA	TRBV2	NA	CASSEALGPNQPQHF	TGTGCCAGCAGTGAAGCGCTTGGGCCCAATCAGCCCCAGCATTTT
TRBJ1-1	NA	TRBV9	NA	CASSVNREIFF	TGTGCCAGCAGCGTGAACAGGGAAATCTTCTTT
TRBJ1-1	NA	TRBV2	TRBD1	CASRDRGNTEAFF	TGTGCCAGCAGGGACAGGGGGAACACTGAAGCTTTCTTT
TRBJ2-7	few	TRBV19	TRBD2	CASSLRTSGYEQYF	TGTGCCAGTAGTCTAAGGACTAGCGGATACGAGCAGTACTTC
TRBJ2-7	NA	TRBV6-2/TRBV6-3	NA	CASSHLPGTSYEQYF	TGTGCCAGCAGTCATTTACCTGGGACATCCTACGAGCAGTACTTC
TRBJ1-1	NA	TRBV5-8	TRBD1	CASSQPFRGMGTEAFF	TGTGCCAGCAGCCAGCCCTTCAGGGGGATGGGCACTGAAGCTTTCTTT
TRBJ1-5	NA	TRBV10-2	NA	CASSERGSQPQHF	TGCGCCAGCAGTGAGCGGGGGAGTCAGCCCCAGCATTTT
TRBJ2-2	once	TRBV28	TRBD2	CASSFFGLAGNTGELFF	TGTGCCAGCAGTTTTTTCGGACTAGCGGGAAACACCGGGGAGCTGTTTTTT